This T cell receptor (beta chain) was captured by sequencing in a study of control samples from healthy donors and cancer patients. The protocol was immunoSEQ multiplex PCR, while the TCRdb copy is restricted to in-frame clones and leaves out a portion. The sample has some 120,000 clones; more than 75% are singletons. Deletions cut 5 bases from V and 8 bases from J, with 16 bases between. The CDR3 is made up of 14 amino acids. Germline CDR1 is LGHNT and CDR2 is FRNRAP. The genes are TRBV12-5 and TRBJ2-1, with D hard to call. The receptor comes from a man between 60 and 75 years old in good health. The sequenced material came from blood. The CDR3 reads CASGPALGPHEQFF. For the CDR3, the DNA is TGTGCTAGTGGTCCCGCTCTTGGACCGCATGAGCAGTTCTTC.